The rows below give T cell receptor beta chains drawn from one sample of a study of blood T cell repertoires in COVID-19. Sequencing used immunoSEQ multiplex PCR; TCRdb keeps in-frame clones, though not all of them. The repertoire holds approximately 210,000 clones, 84% seen once, with approximately 8% in the top ten. The sequenced material came from peripheral blood. All receptors derive from a woman in her forties or fifties with active or convalescent COVID-19. CDR3s include the opening cysteine and the closing phenylalanine or tryptophan. The order of the fields is clone size, D gene, J gene, V gene, CDR3 length, CDR3 protein, CDR3 DNA. A D gene is named only where the DNA matches it firmly. For some rows the clone size is stated as once, few or many, or as a class when expanded; others skip it.

clone size: -
D gene: TRBD1
J gene: TRBJ1-1
V gene: TRBV11-2
CDR3 length: 14
CDR3 protein: CASSWGQVNTEAFF
CDR3 DNA: TGTGCCAGCAGCTGGGGACAGGTGAACACTGAAGCTTTCTTT

clone size: -
D gene: -
J gene: TRBJ1-1
V gene: TRBV6-1
CDR3 length: 15
CDR3 protein: CASSDPGLRRAEAFF
CDR3 DNA: TGTGCCAGCAGTGACCCGGGACTGCGCCGGGCTGAAGCTTTCTTT

clone size: once
D gene: TRBD1
J gene: TRBJ1-2
V gene: TRBV28
CDR3 length: 17
CDR3 protein: CASIGTGGPGLNYGYTF
CDR3 DNA: TGTGCCAGCATTGGGACAGGGGGCCCCGGTTTGAACTATGGCTACACCTTC

clone size: -
D gene: TRBD2
J gene: TRBJ2-2
V gene: TRBV18
CDR3 length: 15
CDR3 protein: CASSTGLAGTGELFF
CDR3 DNA: TGTGCCAGCTCAACGGGACTAGCGGGCACCGGGGAGCTGTTTTTT

clone size: -
D gene: TRBD1
J gene: TRBJ1-2
V gene: TRBV5-1
CDR3 length: 15
CDR3 protein: CASVAGGGTGYGYTF
CDR3 DNA: TGCGCCAGCGTGGCAGGGGGCGGCACTGGCTATGGCTACACCTTC

clone size: -
D gene: -
J gene: TRBJ1-3
V gene: TRBV29-1
CDR3 length: 14
CDR3 protein: CSVEERFSGNTIYF
CDR3 DNA: TGCAGCGTTGAAGAGAGGTTCTCTGGAAACACCATATATTTT

clone size: -
D gene: TRBD1
J gene: TRBJ1-1
V gene: TRBV19
CDR3 length: 15
CDR3 protein: CASSIEGGKDTEAFF
CDR3 DNA: TGTGCCAGTAGTATAGAAGGGGGCAAGGACACTGAAGCTTTCTTT

clone size: -
D gene: -
J gene: TRBJ1-4
V gene: TRBV15
CDR3 length: 12
CDR3 protein: CATRGSGEKLFF
CDR3 DNA: TGTGCCACCAGAGGGAGTGGGGAAAAACTGTTTTTT

clone size: -
D gene: TRBD2
J gene: TRBJ2-5
V gene: TRBV18
CDR3 length: 15
CDR3 protein: CASSPSLAGGETQYF
CDR3 DNA: TGTGCCAGCTCACCAAGTCTAGCGGGAGGTGAGACCCAGTACTTC

clone size: -
D gene: TRBD1
J gene: TRBJ1-4
V gene: TRBV5-1
CDR3 length: 14
CDR3 protein: CASSPGQGNEKLFF
CDR3 DNA: TGCGCCAGCAGCCCGGGACAGGGGAATGAAAAACTGTTTTTT

clone size: -
D gene: TRBD1
J gene: TRBJ1-2
V gene: TRBV6-4
CDR3 length: 15
CDR3 protein: CASSDPKKGALSYTF
CDR3 DNA: TGTGCCAGCAGTGACCCAAAGAAGGGGGCCCTAAGCTACACCTTC

clone size: -
D gene: TRBD1
J gene: TRBJ2-7
V gene: TRBV6-1
CDR3 length: 16
CDR3 protein: CASSAETGGSSYEQYF
CDR3 DNA: TGTGCCAGCAGTGCGGAAACAGGGGGGAGCTCCTACGAGCAGTACTTC

clone size: few
D gene: -
J gene: TRBJ1-1
V gene: TRBV5-1
CDR3 length: 14
CDR3 protein: CASSLQGLGTEAFF
CDR3 DNA: TGCGCCAGCAGCTTGCAGGGGTTGGGCACTGAAGCTTTCTTT

clone size: -
D gene: TRBD1
J gene: TRBJ1-3
V gene: TRBV3-1/TRBV3-2
CDR3 length: 18
CDR3 protein: CASSQGVGRTGSGNTIYF
CDR3 DNA: TGTGCCAGCAGCCAAGGCGTAGGAAGGACAGGGAGTGGAAACACCATATATTTT

clone size: -
D gene: -
J gene: TRBJ2-1
V gene: TRBV28
CDR3 length: 14
CDR3 protein: CASSLLFQGHEQFF
CDR3 DNA: TGTGCCAGCAGTTTACTTTTTCAGGGCCATGAGCAGTTCTTC

clone size: -
D gene: TRBD2
J gene: TRBJ2-1
V gene: TRBV9
CDR3 length: 15
CDR3 protein: CASSPRTSVHNEQFF
CDR3 DNA: TGTGCCAGCAGCCCCCGGACTAGCGTCCACAATGAGCAGTTCTTC

clone size: once
D gene: TRBD1
J gene: TRBJ1-1
V gene: TRBV19
CDR3 length: 15
CDR3 protein: CASSRPGQGNTEAFF
CDR3 DNA: TGTGCCAGTAGTAGGCCGGGACAGGGGAACACTGAAGCTTTCTTT

clone size: -
D gene: TRBD2
J gene: TRBJ2-7
V gene: TRBV3-1/TRBV3-2
CDR3 length: 14
CDR3 protein: CASSQLAGGLEQYF
CDR3 DNA: TGTGCCAGCAGCCAACTAGCGGGAGGACTCGAGCAGTACTTC

clone size: -
D gene: TRBD1
J gene: TRBJ1-1
V gene: TRBV6-5
CDR3 length: 14
CDR3 protein: CASSNRGGVTEAFF
CDR3 DNA: TGTGCCAGCAGTAACAGGGGGGGAGTAACTGAAGCTTTCTTT

clone size: -
D gene: -
J gene: TRBJ2-5
V gene: TRBV24-1
CDR3 length: 13
CDR3 protein: CATSGGGQETQYF
CDR3 DNA: TGTGCCACCAGTGGTGGGGGGCAAGAGACCCAGTACTTC

clone size: few
D gene: TRBD2
J gene: TRBJ2-1
V gene: TRBV29-1
CDR3 length: 12
CDR3 protein: CSVPTSVNEQFF
CDR3 DNA: TGCAGCGTACCGACTAGCGTGAATGAGCAGTTCTTC

clone size: -
D gene: -
J gene: TRBJ1-1
V gene: TRBV9
CDR3 length: 13
CDR3 protein: CASSVIEDTEAFF
CDR3 DNA: TGTGCCAGCAGCGTAATCGAGGACACTGAAGCTTTCTTT

clone size: -
D gene: TRBD2
J gene: TRBJ2-3
V gene: TRBV19
CDR3 length: 16
CDR3 protein: CASRRELAPTGDTQYF
CDR3 DNA: TGTGCCAGTAGGAGGGAACTAGCGCCCACCGGGGATACGCAGTATTTT

clone size: -
D gene: -
J gene: TRBJ1-2
V gene: TRBV6-5
CDR3 length: 13
CDR3 protein: CASSYRGEYGYTF
CDR3 DNA: TGTGCCAGCAGTTACCGGGGGGAGTATGGCTACACCTTC

clone size: once
D gene: -
J gene: TRBJ2-3
V gene: TRBV5-1
CDR3 length: 15
CDR3 protein: CASSLGQASTDTQYF
CDR3 DNA: TGCGCCAGCAGCTTGGGACAGGCGAGCACAGATACGCAGTATTTT

clone size: -
D gene: TRBD2
J gene: TRBJ2-5
V gene: TRBV27
CDR3 length: 16
CDR3 protein: CASSLSMTSGRETQYF
CDR3 DNA: TGTGCCAGCAGTTTATCGATGACTAGCGGGAGGGAGACCCAGTACTTC

clone size: -
D gene: TRBD2
J gene: TRBJ2-5
V gene: TRBV9
CDR3 length: 15
CDR3 protein: CASSRSTSGVETQYF
CDR3 DNA: TGTGCCAGCAGCCGTTCCACTAGCGGGGTAGAGACCCAGTACTTC

clone size: -
D gene: -
J gene: TRBJ2-2
V gene: TRBV25-1
CDR3 length: 15
CDR3 protein: CASSESGRDTGELFF
CDR3 DNA: TGTGCCAGCAGTGAATCGGGTCGCGACACCGGGGAGCTGTTTTTT

clone size: -
D gene: TRBD1
J gene: TRBJ1-2
V gene: TRBV5-4
CDR3 length: 15
CDR3 protein: CASSRGGQGNYGYTF
CDR3 DNA: TGTGCCAGCAGCAGGGGGGGACAGGGCAACTATGGCTACACCTTC

clone size: -
D gene: TRBD2
J gene: TRBJ2-1
V gene: TRBV28
CDR3 length: 15
CDR3 protein: CASSPGSGGAEEQFF
CDR3 DNA: TGTGCCAGCAGCCCAGGTAGCGGGGGGGCGGAAGAGCAGTTCTTC

clone size: -
D gene: -
J gene: TRBJ1-6
V gene: TRBV28
CDR3 length: 14
CDR3 protein: CASSLGGVRSPLHF
CDR3 DNA: TGTGCCAGCAGTTTAGGGGGGGTGCGGTCACCCCTCCACTTT

clone size: -
D gene: TRBD2
J gene: TRBJ2-1
V gene: TRBV5-4
CDR3 length: 15
CDR3 protein: CASSLVAGENNEQFF
CDR3 DNA: TGTGCCAGCAGCTTGGTAGCGGGGGAGAACAATGAGCAGTTCTTC

clone size: -
D gene: TRBD2
J gene: TRBJ2-3
V gene: TRBV24-1
CDR3 length: 15
CDR3 protein: CATSDFALSGDTQYF
CDR3 DNA: TGTGCCACCAGTGACTTCGCCCTTAGCGGGGATACGCAGTATTTT

clone size: -
D gene: -
J gene: TRBJ1-1
V gene: TRBV11-3
CDR3 length: 14
CDR3 protein: CASSLGGTNTEAFF
CDR3 DNA: TGTGCCAGCAGCTTGGGGGGGACGAACACTGAAGCTTTCTTT

clone size: -
D gene: TRBD2
J gene: TRBJ2-3
V gene: TRBV6-1
CDR3 length: 15
CDR3 protein: CASSEPAGGGDTQYF
CDR3 DNA: TGTGCCAGCAGTGAACCAGCGGGAGGTGGTGATACGCAGTATTTT

clone size: once
D gene: TRBD1
J gene: TRBJ1-1
V gene: TRBV28
CDR3 length: 16
CDR3 protein: CASSLGQGPMNTEAFF
CDR3 DNA: TGTGCCAGCAGCCTCGGACAGGGACCAATGAACACTGAAGCTTTCTTT

clone size: -
D gene: -
J gene: TRBJ1-5
V gene: TRBV6-1
CDR3 length: 16
CDR3 protein: CASSETREASNQPQHF
CDR3 DNA: TGTGCCAGCAGTGAAACTAGGGAGGCTAGCAATCAGCCCCAGCATTTT

clone size: few
D gene: -
J gene: TRBJ1-1
V gene: TRBV2
CDR3 length: 13
CDR3 protein: CASSEALQGEAFF
CDR3 DNA: TGTGCCAGCAGTGAAGCGCTTCAGGGGGAAGCTTTCTTT

clone size: -
D gene: TRBD1
J gene: TRBJ1-2
V gene: TRBV5-6
CDR3 length: 13
CDR3 protein: CASRYQGVYGYTF
CDR3 DNA: TGTGCCAGCAGGTATCAGGGGGTCTATGGCTACACCTTC

clone size: -
D gene: -
J gene: TRBJ1-4
V gene: TRBV6-5
CDR3 length: 15
CDR3 protein: CASSPGRATNEKLFF
CDR3 DNA: TGTGCCAGCAGCCCGGGTCGGGCAACTAATGAAAAACTGTTTTTT

clone size: -
D gene: TRBD1
J gene: TRBJ2-3
V gene: TRBV5-1
CDR3 length: 15
CDR3 protein: CASSLGGQPTDTQYF
CDR3 DNA: TGCGCCAGCAGCTTGGGGGGACAGCCCACAGATACGCAGTATTTT

clone size: -
D gene: -
J gene: TRBJ1-4
V gene: TRBV3-1/TRBV3-2
CDR3 length: 14
CDR3 protein: CASSQDPVRSELFF
CDR3 DNA: TGTGCCAGCAGCCAAGATCCGGTAAGATCTGAACTGTTTTTT

clone size: -
D gene: TRBD1
J gene: TRBJ2-3
V gene: TRBV5-4
CDR3 length: 14
CDR3 protein: CASSSGQGRDTQYF
CDR3 DNA: TGTGCCAGCAGCTCGGGACAGGGTAGAGATACGCAGTATTTT

clone size: -
D gene: -
J gene: TRBJ2-7
V gene: TRBV24-1
CDR3 length: 11
CDR3 protein: CATSTGYEQYF
CDR3 DNA: TGTGCCACCAGTACAGGTTACGAGCAGTACTTC

clone size: -
D gene: -
J gene: TRBJ2-3
V gene: TRBV10-3
CDR3 length: 16
CDR3 protein: CAISPRSVGLGDTQYF
CDR3 DNA: TGTGCCATCAGTCCCCGTAGCGTTGGCCTCGGGGATACGCAGTATTTT

clone size: -
D gene: -
J gene: TRBJ2-2
V gene: TRBV5-1
CDR3 length: 15
CDR3 protein: CASSLEGDSIGELFF
CDR3 DNA: TGCGCCAGCAGCTTGGAAGGGGATAGCATCGGGGAGCTGTTTTTT

clone size: -
D gene: TRBD2
J gene: TRBJ2-1
V gene: TRBV19
CDR3 length: 18
CDR3 protein: CASSPWFVSSGTYNEQFF
CDR3 DNA: TGTGCCAGTAGTCCCTGGTTTGTGTCTAGCGGTACCTACAATGAGCAGTTCTTC

clone size: -
D gene: -
J gene: TRBJ2-4
V gene: TRBV18
CDR3 length: 16
CDR3 protein: CASSPQGGLAKNIQYF
CDR3 DNA: TGTGCCAGCTCACCTCAGGGGGGACTAGCCAAAAACATTCAGTACTTC

clone size: -
D gene: -
J gene: TRBJ1-2
V gene: TRBV6-5
CDR3 length: 14
CDR3 protein: CASRPDRGTYGYTF
CDR3 DNA: TGTGCCAGCAGGCCTGATCGGGGGACCTATGGCTACACCTTC